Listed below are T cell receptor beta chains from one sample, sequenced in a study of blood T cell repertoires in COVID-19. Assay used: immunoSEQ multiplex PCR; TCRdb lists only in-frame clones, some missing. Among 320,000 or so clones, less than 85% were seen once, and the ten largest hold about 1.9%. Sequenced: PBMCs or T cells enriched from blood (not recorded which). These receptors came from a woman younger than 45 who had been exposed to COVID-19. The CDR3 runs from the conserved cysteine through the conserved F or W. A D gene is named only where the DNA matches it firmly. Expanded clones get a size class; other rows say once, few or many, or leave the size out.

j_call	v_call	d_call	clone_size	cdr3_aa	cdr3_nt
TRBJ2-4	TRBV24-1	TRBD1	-	CATSDMDREDIQYF	TGTGCCACCAGTGACATGGACAGGGAGGACATTCAGTACTTC
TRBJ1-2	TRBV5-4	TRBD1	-	CASSLQGANNYGYTF	TGTGCCAGCAGCTTACAGGGGGCAAATAACTATGGCTACACCTTC
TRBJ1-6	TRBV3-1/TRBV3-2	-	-	CASSRGSVFDSPLHF	TGTGCCAGCAGCCGAGGGAGTGTTTTTGATTCACCCCTCCACTTT
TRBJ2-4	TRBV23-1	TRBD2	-	CAFLRTSSYIQYF	TGCGCCTTCCTTAGGACTAGCAGTTACATTCAGTACTTC
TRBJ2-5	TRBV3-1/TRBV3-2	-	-	CASSQEAASLETQYF	TGTGCCAGCAGCCAAGAAGCGGCTAGCTTGGAGACCCAGTACTTC
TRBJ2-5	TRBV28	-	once	CASSFRETQYF	TGTGCCAGCAGTTTTCGGGAGACCCAGTACTTC
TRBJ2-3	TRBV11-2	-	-	CASRKSRGSRDTQYF	TGTGCCAGCAGAAAATCAAGGGGGAGTCGAGATACGCAGTATTTT
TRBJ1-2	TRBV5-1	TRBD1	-	CASSLAGGQGGGYTF	TGCGCCAGCAGCTTGGCCGGCGGACAGGGCGGTGGCTACACCTTC
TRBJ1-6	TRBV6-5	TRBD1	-	CASSRTGDRSPLHF	TGTGCCAGCAGCCGTACAGGGGATCGTTCACCCCTCCACTTT
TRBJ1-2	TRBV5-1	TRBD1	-	CASSAELGQGHGYTF	TGCGCCAGCAGCGCGGAGTTGGGACAGGGCCATGGCTACACCTTC
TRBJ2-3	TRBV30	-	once	CAWRWAGGTDTQYF	TGTGCCTGGAGGTGGGCAGGGGGCACAGATACGCAGTATTTT
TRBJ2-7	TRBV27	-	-	CASSPAYEQYF	TGTGCCAGCAGTCCCGCCTACGAGCAGTACTTC
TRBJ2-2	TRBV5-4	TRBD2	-	CASSLGLAGNTGELFF	TGTGCCAGCAGCTTGGGACTAGCGGGGAACACCGGGGAGCTGTTTTTT
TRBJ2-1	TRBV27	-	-	CASRGPSSYNEQFF	TGTGCCAGCCGCGGGCCGAGCTCCTACAATGAGCAGTTCTTC
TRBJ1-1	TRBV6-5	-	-	CASSYYRANTEAFF	TGTGCCAGCAGTTACTACAGGGCGAACACTGAAGCTTTCTTT
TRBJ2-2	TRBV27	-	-	CASSLSPRAGELFF	TGTGCCAGCAGTTTATCTCCCCGGGCCGGGGAGCTGTTTTTT
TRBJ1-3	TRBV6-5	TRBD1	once	CASSYSGQANTIYF	TGTGCCAGCAGTTACTCGGGACAGGCAAACACCATATATTTT
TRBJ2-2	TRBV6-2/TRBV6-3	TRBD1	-	CASSRQGDTGELFF	TGTGCCAGCAGTAGACAGGGAGACACCGGGGAGCTGTTTTTT
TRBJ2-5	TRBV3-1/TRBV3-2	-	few	CAISRAATLETQYF	TGTGCCATCTCAAGAGCCGCTACCCTGGAGACCCAGTACTTC
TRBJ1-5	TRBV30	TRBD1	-	CAWSGTGGQPQHF	TGTGCCTGGAGTGGGACAGGGGGTCAGCCCCAGCATTTT
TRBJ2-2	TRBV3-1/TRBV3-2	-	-	CASSQEVGGVGELFF	TGTGCCAGCAGCCAAGAAGTAGGGGGTGTCGGGGAGCTGTTTTTT
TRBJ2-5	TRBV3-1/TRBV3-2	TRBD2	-	CASSQDPAGFQETQYF	TGTGCCAGCAGCCAAGACCCAGCGGGGTTCCAAGAGACCCAGTACTTC
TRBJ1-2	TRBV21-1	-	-	CASSNGQDYGYTF	TGTGCCAGCAGCAACGGACAGGACTATGGCTACACCTTC
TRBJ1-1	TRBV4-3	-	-	CASSHRPNTEAFF	TGCGCCAGCAGCCACAGGCCGAACACTGAAGCTTTCTTT
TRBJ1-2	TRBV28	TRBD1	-	CASRQGNLYGYTF	TGTGCCAGCAGACAGGGGAACCTCTATGGCTACACCTTC
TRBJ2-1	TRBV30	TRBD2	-	CAWSILMASGHNEQFF	TGTGCCTGGAGCATACTGATGGCTAGCGGCCACAATGAGCAGTTCTTC
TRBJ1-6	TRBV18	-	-	CASSPMAGLDSPLHF	TGTGCCAGCTCACCAATGGCGGGATTGGACTCACCCCTCCACTTT
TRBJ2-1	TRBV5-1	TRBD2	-	CASSLALAGGPYNEQFF	TGCGCCAGCAGCTTGGCACTAGCGGGAGGGCCGTACAATGAGCAGTTCTTC
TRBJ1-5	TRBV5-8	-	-	CASSLVRGQPQHF	TGTGCCAGCAGCCTTGTTAGGGGGCAGCCCCAGCATTTT
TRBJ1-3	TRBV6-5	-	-	CASRDSSGNTIYF	TGTGCCAGCCGGGATAGCTCTGGAAACACCATATATTTT
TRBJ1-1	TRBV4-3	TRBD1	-	CASSQGAWTGGPLNTEAFF	TGCGCCAGCAGCCAAGGGGCGTGGACAGGCGGCCCTTTGAACACTGAAGCTTTCTTT
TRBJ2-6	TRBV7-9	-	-	CASSLGPTPRSSGANVLTF	TGTGCCAGCAGCTTAGGGCCGACTCCCCGATCCTCTGGGGCCAACGTCCTGACTTTC
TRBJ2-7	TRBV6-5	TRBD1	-	CASSYGTGTGNEQYF	TGTGCCAGCAGTTACGGGACCGGGACAGGGAACGAGCAGTACTTC
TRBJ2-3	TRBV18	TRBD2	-	CASSPPKSGGADTQYF	TGTGCCAGCTCACCACCTAAAAGCGGGGGGGCAGATACGCAGTATTTT
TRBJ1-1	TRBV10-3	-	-	CAISEQGRNTEAFF	TGTGCCATCAGTGAGCAGGGAAGGAACACTGAAGCTTTCTTT
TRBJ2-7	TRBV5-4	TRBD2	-	CASKPGLANYEQYF	TGTGCCAGCAAACCGGGACTAGCGAACTACGAGCAGTACTTC
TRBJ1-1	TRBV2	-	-	CASSEAGENTEAFF	TGTGCCAGCAGTGAAGCCGGAGAAAACACTGAAGCTTTCTTT
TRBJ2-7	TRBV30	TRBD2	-	CAWISVAGAKYEQYF	TGTGCCTGGATATCCGTAGCGGGAGCCAAATACGAGCAGTACTTC
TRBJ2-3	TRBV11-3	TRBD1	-	CASSSVDRVSSTDTQYF	TGTGCCAGCAGCTCAGTCGACAGGGTATCTAGCACAGATACGCAGTATTTT
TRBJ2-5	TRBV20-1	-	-	CSARGPETQYF	TGCAGTGCTAGAGGGCCCGAGACCCAGTACTTC
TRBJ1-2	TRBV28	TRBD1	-	CASSWGQGEGGYTF	TGTGCCAGCAGTTGGGGACAGGGAGAGGGTGGCTACACCTTC
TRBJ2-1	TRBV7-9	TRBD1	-	CASSLDRVWGFF	TGTGCCAGCAGCTTGGACAGGGTCTGGGGATTCTTC
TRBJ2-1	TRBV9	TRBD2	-	CASSVHSGDEQFF	TGTGCCAGCAGCGTCCACAGCGGGGATGAGCAGTTCTTC
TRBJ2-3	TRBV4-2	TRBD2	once	CASSQIGLAGDLTDTQYF	TGTGCCAGCAGCCAGATAGGACTAGCGGGGGACCTCACAGATACGCAGTATTTT
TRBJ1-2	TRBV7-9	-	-	CASTSPHGYTF	TGTGCCAGCACCAGTCCTCATGGCTACACCTTC
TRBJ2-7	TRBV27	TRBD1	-	CASSRTGGYYEQYF	TGTGCCAGCAGTAGGACAGGGGGCTACTACGAGCAGTACTTC
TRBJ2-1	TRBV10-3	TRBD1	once	CAISSTGVANEQFF	TGTGCCATCAGCTCGACAGGGGTGGCCAATGAGCAGTTCTTC
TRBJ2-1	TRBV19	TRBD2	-	CASSIASGGAGEQFF	TGTGCCAGTAGTATTGCTAGCGGGGGGGCCGGTGAGCAGTTCTTC
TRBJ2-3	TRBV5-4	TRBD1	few	CASSLGGTGDTQYF	TGTGCCAGCAGCTTGGGGGGGACAGGAGATACGCAGTATTTT
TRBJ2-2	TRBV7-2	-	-	CASSPIIATGELFF	TGTGCCAGCAGCCCCATAATCGCGACCGGGGAGCTGTTTTTT
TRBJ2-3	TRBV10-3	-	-	CAISDGGGLIDTQYF	TGTGCCATCAGTGATGGGGGGGGGCTGATAGATACGCAGTATTTT
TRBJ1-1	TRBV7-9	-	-	CASSPDTLNTEAFF	TGTGCCAGCAGCCCGGACACCCTGAACACTGAAGCTTTCTTT
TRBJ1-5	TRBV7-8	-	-	CASSLQNNQPQHF	TGTGCCAGCAGCTTACAGAACAATCAGCCCCAGCATTTT